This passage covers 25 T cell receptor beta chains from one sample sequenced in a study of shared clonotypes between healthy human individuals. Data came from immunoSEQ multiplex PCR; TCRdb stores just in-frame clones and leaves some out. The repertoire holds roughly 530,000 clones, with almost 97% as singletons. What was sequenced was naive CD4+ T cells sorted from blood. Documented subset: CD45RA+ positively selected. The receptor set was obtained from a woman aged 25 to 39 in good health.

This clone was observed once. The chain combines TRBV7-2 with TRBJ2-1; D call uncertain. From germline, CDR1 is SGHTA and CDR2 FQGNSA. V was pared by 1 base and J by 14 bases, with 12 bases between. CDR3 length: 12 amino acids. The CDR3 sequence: CASSLDRGREFF. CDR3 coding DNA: TGTGCCAGCAGCTTAGACCGCGGTAGGGAGTTCTTC.

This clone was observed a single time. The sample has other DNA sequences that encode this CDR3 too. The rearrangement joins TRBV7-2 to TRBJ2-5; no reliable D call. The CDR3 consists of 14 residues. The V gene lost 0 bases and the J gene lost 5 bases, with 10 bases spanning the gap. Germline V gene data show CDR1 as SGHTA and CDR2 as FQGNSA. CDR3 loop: CASSLAGRGETQYF. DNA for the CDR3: TGTGCCAGCAGCTTAGCAGGCCGAGGCGAGACCCAGTACTTC. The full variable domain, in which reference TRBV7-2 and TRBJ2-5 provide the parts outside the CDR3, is GAGVSQSPSNKVTEKGKDVELRCDPISGHTALYWYRQSLGQGLEFLIYFQGNSAPDKSGLPSDRFSAERTGGSVSTLTIQRTQQEDSAVYLCASSLAGRGETQYFGPGTRLLVL.

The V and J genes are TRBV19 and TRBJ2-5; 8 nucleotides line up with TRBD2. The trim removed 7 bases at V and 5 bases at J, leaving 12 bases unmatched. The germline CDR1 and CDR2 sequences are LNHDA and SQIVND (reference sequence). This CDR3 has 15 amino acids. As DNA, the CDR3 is TGTGCCAGTACCCCCCCCGGGGGGGGACGGGAGACCCAGTACTTC. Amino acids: CASTPPGGGRETQYF.

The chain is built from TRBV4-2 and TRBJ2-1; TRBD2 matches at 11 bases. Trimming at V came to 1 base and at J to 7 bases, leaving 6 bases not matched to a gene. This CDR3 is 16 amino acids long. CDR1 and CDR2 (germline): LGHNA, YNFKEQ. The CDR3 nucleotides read TGTGCCAGCAGCCAAGTCACTAGCGGGAGTTCAAATGAGCAGTTCTTC. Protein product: CASSQVTSGSSNEQFF.

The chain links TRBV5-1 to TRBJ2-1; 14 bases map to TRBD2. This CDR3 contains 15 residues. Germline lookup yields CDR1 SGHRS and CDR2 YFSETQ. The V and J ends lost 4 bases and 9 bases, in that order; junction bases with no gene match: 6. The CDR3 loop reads CASSVGLAGVGEQFF. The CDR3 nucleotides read TGCGCCAGCAGCGTGGGACTAGCGGGAGTCGGTGAGCAGTTCTTC.

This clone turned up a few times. CDR3 in amino acids: CASSAVGRQGEGGYTF. DNA of the CDR3: TGTGCCAGCAGCGCGGTCGGTAGACAGGGAGAGGGTGGCTACACCTTC. This sequence joins TRBV7-9 and TRBJ1-2; 7 nucleotides agree with TRBD1. CDR1 is SEHNR and CDR2 is FQNEAQ in the germline V gene (reference sequence). The CDR3 sequence is 16 residues long. The V and J ends lost 5 bases and 7 bases, in that order; junction bases with no gene match: 16.

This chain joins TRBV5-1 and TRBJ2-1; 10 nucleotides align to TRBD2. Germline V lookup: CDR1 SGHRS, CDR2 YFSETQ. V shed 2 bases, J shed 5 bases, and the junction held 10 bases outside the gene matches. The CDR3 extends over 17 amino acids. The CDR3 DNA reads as TGCGCCAGCAGCTTCTTAGCGGGAGGCGGGCGGGACAATGAGCAGTTCTTC. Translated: CASSFLAGGGRDNEQFF.

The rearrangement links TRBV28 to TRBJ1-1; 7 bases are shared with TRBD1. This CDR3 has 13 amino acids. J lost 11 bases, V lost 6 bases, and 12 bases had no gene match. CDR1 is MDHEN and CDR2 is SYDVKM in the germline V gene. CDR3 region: CASRTGDPLRAFF. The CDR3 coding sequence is TGTGCCAGCAGAACAGGGGACCCACTTCGGGCTTTCTTT.

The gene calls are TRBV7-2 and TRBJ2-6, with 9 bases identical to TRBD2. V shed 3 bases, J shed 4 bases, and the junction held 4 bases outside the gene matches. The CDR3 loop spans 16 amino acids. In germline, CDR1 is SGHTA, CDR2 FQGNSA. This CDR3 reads CASSFRGRAGANVLTF. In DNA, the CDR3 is TGTGCCAGCAGCTTCCGCGGGAGGGCAGGGGCCAACGTCCTGACTTTC.

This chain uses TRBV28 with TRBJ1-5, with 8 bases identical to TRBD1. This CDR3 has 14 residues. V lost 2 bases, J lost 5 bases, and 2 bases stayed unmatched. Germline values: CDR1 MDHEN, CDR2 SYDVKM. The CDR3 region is CASSLGQGHQPQHF. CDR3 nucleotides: TGTGCCAGCAGTTTAGGACAGGGTCATCAGCCCCAGCATTTT.

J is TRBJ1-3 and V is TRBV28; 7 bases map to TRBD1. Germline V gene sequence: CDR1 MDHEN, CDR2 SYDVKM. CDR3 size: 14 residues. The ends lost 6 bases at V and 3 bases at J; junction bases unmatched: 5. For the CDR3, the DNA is TGTGCCAGCAGGCAAGACAGGGTTGGAAACACCATATATTTT. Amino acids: CASRQDRVGNTIYF.

The DNA for the CDR3 is TGTGCCAGTACGGAGCGGTCCACAGATACGCAGTATTTT. Translating it yields CASTERSTDTQYF. The gene calls are TRBV19 and TRBJ2-3; possibly TRBD2 for D (5 bases). The CDR3 contains 13 residues. V dropped 7 bases and J dropped 2 bases, with 10 bases sitting between them. In germline, CDR1 is LNHDA, CDR2 SQIVND (reference sequence).

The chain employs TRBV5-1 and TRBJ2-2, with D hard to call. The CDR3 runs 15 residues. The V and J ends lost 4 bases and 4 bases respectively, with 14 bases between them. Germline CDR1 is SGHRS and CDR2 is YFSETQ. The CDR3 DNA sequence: TGCGCCAGCAGCCCGGTTGGGTACGGCACCGGGGAGCTGTTTTTT. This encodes CASSPVGYGTGELFF.

This CDR3 reads CASRRQANTEAFF. For the CDR3, the DNA is TGTGCCAGCAGGAGACAGGCGAACACTGAAGCTTTCTTT. This chain joins TRBV25-1 and TRBJ1-1; a weak D match, TRBD1 (6 bases). CDR3 length: 13 amino acids. V was pared by 6 bases and J by 1 base, with 9 bases between. From germline, CDR1 is MGHDK and CDR2 SYGVNS.

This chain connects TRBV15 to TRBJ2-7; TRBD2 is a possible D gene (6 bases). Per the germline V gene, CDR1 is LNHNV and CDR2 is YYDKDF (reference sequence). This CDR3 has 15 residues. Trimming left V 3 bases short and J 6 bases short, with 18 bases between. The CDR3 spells CATSSWGRSRREQYF. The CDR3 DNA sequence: TGTGCCACCAGCAGTTGGGGGAGGTCCCGCCGCGAGCAGTACTTC.

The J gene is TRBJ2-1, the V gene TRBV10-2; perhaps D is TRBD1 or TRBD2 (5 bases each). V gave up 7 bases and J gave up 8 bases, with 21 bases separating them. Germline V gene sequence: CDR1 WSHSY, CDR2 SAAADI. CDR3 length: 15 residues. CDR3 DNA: TGCGCCAGCAAGGGGAAGCGGAACGGCCAGGATGAGCAGTTCTTC. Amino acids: CASKGKRNGQDEQFF.

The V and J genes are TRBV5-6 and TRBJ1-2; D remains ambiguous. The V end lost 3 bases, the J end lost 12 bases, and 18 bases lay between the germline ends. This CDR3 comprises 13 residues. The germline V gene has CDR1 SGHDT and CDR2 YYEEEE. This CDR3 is CASSYYRAKSNTF. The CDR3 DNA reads TGTGCCAGCAGCTATTACCGGGCCAAGTCTAACACCTTC.

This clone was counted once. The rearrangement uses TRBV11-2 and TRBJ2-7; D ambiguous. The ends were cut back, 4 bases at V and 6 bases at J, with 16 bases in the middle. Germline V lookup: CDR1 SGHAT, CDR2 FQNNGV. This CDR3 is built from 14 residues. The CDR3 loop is CASSSPVLLGEQYF. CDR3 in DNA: TGTGCCAGCAGCTCCCCGGTTTTACTCGGCGAGCAGTACTTC.

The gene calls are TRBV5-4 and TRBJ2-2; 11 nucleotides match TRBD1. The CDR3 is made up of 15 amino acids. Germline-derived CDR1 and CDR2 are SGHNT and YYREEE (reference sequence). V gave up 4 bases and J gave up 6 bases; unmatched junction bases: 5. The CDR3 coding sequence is TGTGCCAGCAGCGCGGGACAGGGGGTACCCGGGGAGCTGTTTTTT. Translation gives CASSAGQGVPGELFF.

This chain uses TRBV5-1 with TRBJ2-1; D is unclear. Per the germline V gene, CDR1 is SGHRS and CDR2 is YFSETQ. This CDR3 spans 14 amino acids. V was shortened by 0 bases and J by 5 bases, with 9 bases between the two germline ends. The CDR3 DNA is TGCGCCAGCAGCTTGGCCGCCCGGGACAATGAGCAGTTCTTC. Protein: CASSLAARDNEQFF.

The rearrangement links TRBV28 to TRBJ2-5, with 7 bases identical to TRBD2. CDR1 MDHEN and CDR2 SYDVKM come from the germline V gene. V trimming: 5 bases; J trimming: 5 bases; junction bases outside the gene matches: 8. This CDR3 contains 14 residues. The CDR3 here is CASSQGGSGETQYF. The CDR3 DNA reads TGTGCCAGCAGTCAGGGCGGGAGTGGCGAGACCCAGTACTTC.

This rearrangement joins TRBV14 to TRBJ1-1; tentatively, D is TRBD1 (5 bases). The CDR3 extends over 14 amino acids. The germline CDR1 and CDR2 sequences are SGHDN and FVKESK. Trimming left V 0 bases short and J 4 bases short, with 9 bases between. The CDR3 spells CASSQDWGGTEAFF. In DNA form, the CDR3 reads TGTGCCAGCAGCCAAGATTGGGGGGGCACTGAAGCTTTCTTT.

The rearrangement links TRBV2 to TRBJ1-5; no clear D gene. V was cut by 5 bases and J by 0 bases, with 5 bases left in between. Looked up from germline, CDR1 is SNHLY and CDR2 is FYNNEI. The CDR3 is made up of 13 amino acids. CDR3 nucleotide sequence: TGTGCCAGCAGTTCAATTAGCAATCAGCCCCAGCATTTT. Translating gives CASSSISNQPQHF.

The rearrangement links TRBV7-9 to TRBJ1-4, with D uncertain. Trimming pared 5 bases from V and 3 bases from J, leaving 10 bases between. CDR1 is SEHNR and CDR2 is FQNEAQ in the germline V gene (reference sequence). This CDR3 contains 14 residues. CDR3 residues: CASSPGRPNEKLFF. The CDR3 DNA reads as TGTGCCAGCAGCCCCGGGCGGCCTAATGAAAAACTGTTTTTT.

In DNA form, the CDR3 reads TGTGCCAGCAGATCGAGCGGGAGATATAATGAGCAGTTCTTC. Its translation is CASRSSGRYNEQFF. The genes are TRBV6-6 and TRBJ2-1; the match to TRBD2 covers 8 bases. Trimming removed 6 bases from V and 7 bases from J; junction bases left unmatched: 8. The CDR3 length is 14 residues. Germline V gives CDR1 MNHNY, CDR2 SVGAGI (reference sequence).